The 26 T cell receptor beta chains below all came from one sample that was sequenced in a study of shared clonotypes between healthy human individuals (dated by TCRdb to about 2020). The library relied on the immunoSEQ multiplex PCR assay. TCRdb mirrors the immuneACCESS table, restricted to in-frame sequences. Some clones are absent from its copies; in checked studies, under half trace to an unresolved V gene, and the reason for the others is unknown. This sample lists fewer than 850,000 clones; around 90% were detected once. The ten biggest clones cover roughly 36% of the sample. Sequencing input: memory CD8+ T cells from PBMCs. What the cell subset or site label conveys for this sample: CD45RO+ cells pooled with CCR7-negative TemRA cells. The source of these receptors is a man between 18 and 35 years old in good health. Some clones in this sample may be carry-over from other donors' samples.

This chain uses TRBV28 with TRBJ2-1; no reliable D call. The V gene lost 2 bases and the J gene lost 8 bases, with 13 bases spanning the gap. Germline loops: CDR1 MDHEN, CDR2 SYDVKM. This CDR3 comprises 14 residues. The CDR3 is CASSLASVNDEQFF. The CDR3 bases are TGTGCCAGCAGTTTAGCTAGTGTTAATGATGAGCAGTTCTTC.

The chain uses TRBV30 and TRBJ1-1; no reliable D call. The CDR3 extends over 10 amino acids. V gave up 0 bases and J gave up 8 bases, with 4 bases separating them. CDR1 and CDR2 from the germline V gene are GTSNPN and SVGIG (reference sequence). CDR3 amino acids: CAWSVDEAFF. The CDR3 DNA follows: TGTGCCTGGAGTGTAGACGAAGCTTTCTTT.

The chain employs TRBV7-9 and TRBJ1-1; perhaps TRBD1 as D (6 bases). Trimming left V 1 base short and J 1 base short, with 10 bases between. The CDR3 extends over 15 amino acids. Germline V gene lookup returns CDR1 SEHNR and CDR2 FQNEAQ (reference sequence). CDR3 sequence (DNA): TGTGCCAGCAGCTTAGGTCTGGGGGCGAACACTGAAGCTTTCTTT. Its translation is CASSLGLGANTEAFF.

The V and J genes are TRBV9 and TRBJ2-2; D remains ambiguous. The ends were cut back, 0 bases at V and 2 bases at J, with 5 bases in the middle. The germline CDR1 and CDR2 sequences are SGDLS and YYNGEE. The CDR3 extends over 14 amino acids. The CDR3 reads CASSVGFNTGELFF. The DNA for the CDR3 is TGTGCCAGCAGCGTAGGGTTCAACACCGGGGAGCTGTTTTTT.

The chain joins TRBV21-1 to TRBJ2-7; TRBD1, as called in the table, went unchecked against the DNA. TRBV21-1 counts as a pseudogene. This CDR3 region has 18 residues. This CDR3 is CASSKANPGDIHSYEQYF. As DNA, the CDR3 is TGTGCCAGCAGCAAAGCCAACCCAGGGGACATCCACTCCTACGAGCAGTACTTC.

The chain combines TRBV5-1 with TRBJ2-7; D is undetermined. This CDR3 has 14 residues. V lost 2 bases and J 5 bases, leaving 14 bases between the germline ends. CDR1 is SGHRS, CDR2 YFSETQ, per germline. CDR3 in amino acids: CASSLRKGIDEQYF. The CDR3 nucleotides are TGCGCCAGCAGCTTAAGGAAGGGAATCGACGAGCAGTACTTC. Supplemented by reference TRBV5-1 and TRBJ2-7, the full variable domain reads KAGVTQTPRYLIKTRGQQVTLSCSPISGHRSVSWYQQTPGQGLQFLFEYFSETQRNKGNFPGRFSGRQFSNSRSEMNVSTLELGDSALYLCASSLRKGIDEQYFGPGTRLTVT.

The rearrangement joins TRBV2 to TRBJ2-1; TRBD1 agrees at 7 bases. Germline-derived CDR1 and CDR2 are SNHLY and FYNNEI. The CDR3 is 19 residues long. V shed 1 base and J 3 bases; nucleotides not matched to a gene: 15. The CDR3 loop reads CASSEVVGDRDRVYNEQFF. The CDR3 DNA reads TGTGCCAGCAGTGAAGTAGTGGGGGACCGCGACAGGGTCTACAATGAGCAGTTCTTC.

This chain joins TRBV28 and TRBJ2-3, with a possible D match to TRBD2 (5 bases). The CDR3 sequence is 14 residues long. V lost 6 bases and J 4 bases, leaving 14 bases between the germline ends. The germline gives CDR1 MDHEN, CDR2 SYDVKM. CDR3 sequence (DNA): TGTGCCAGCAGGACGTTGTCCGGGGCAGATACGCAGTATTTT. Protein: CASRTLSGADTQYF.

Notes on this clone: Distinct nucleotide sequences in the sample also encode this CDR3. The gene calls are TRBV7-2 and TRBJ2-7; the match to TRBD2 covers 10 bases. Germline V lookup: CDR1 SGHTA, CDR2 FQGNSA. With V trimmed by 1 base and J by 2 bases, 2 bases remained unmatched. The CDR3 has 15 amino acids. The CDR3 DNA sequence: TGTGCCAGCAGCTTAGGAGCGGGAGGGCCCTACGAGCAGTACTTC. Encoded protein: CASSLGAGGPYEQYF.

The chain links TRBV7-9 to TRBJ2-2; D remains ambiguous. Trimming cost V 1 base and J 2 bases, with 5 bases left between them. The CDR3 runs 14 residues. The germline V gene has CDR1 SEHNR and CDR2 FQNEAQ (reference sequence). The CDR3 coding sequence is TGTGCCAGCAGCTTAGTTTTTAACACCGGGGAGCTGTTTTTT. It is translated as CASSLVFNTGELFF.

The V gene is TRBV27, the J gene TRBJ1-1; possible D gene TRBD1, 5 bases. The CDR3 is made up of 14 amino acids. From germline, CDR1 is MNHEY and CDR2 SMNVEV (reference sequence). Trimming took off 3 bases at V and 4 bases at J, with 12 bases between the two ends. The CDR3, as DNA: TGTGCCAGCAGTTTTATGCGGGGCCCCACTGAAGCTTTCTTT. It specifies CASSFMRGPTEAFF.

This CDR3 reads CASSLSPGELFF. Written as DNA, the CDR3 is TGTGCCAGCAGTTTATCTCCCGGGGAGCTGTTTTTT. The J gene is TRBJ2-2, the V gene TRBV28; D not certain. CDR1 and CDR2 from the germline V gene are MDHEN and SYDVKM. This CDR3 has 12 residues. Trimming left V 1 base short and J 6 bases short, with 3 bases between.

In its sample, this clone was seen once. The chain joins TRBV9 to TRBJ2-2; D ambiguous. Trimming stripped 0 bases from V and 0 bases from J, with 6 bases between. The CDR3 is made up of 15 amino acids. Germline lookup yields CDR1 SGDLS and CDR2 YYNGEE. CDR3 DNA sequence: TGTGCCAGCAGCGTAGGCATCGCGAACACCGGGGAGCTGTTTTTT. It codes for CASSVGIANTGELFF.

V gene TRBV19 combines with J gene TRBJ2-7; TRBD2 aligns across 8 bases. The junction had 11 bases not matched to a gene; V was cut back by 3 bases and J by 1 base. The germline V gene has CDR1 LNHDA and CDR2 SQIVND (reference sequence). The CDR3 consists of 17 residues. CDR3 amino acids: CASSIFSGGVLSYEQYF. The CDR3 nucleotides are TGTGCCAGTAGTATCTTCAGCGGGGGCGTGTTGTCCTACGAGCAGTACTTC.

V gene TRBV27 combines with J gene TRBJ2-3; possibly TRBD1 for D (5 bases). This CDR3 has 16 amino acids. V was trimmed by 5 bases and J by 4 bases, leaving 19 bases between them. Germline CDR1 and CDR2: MNHEY and SMNVEV (reference sequence). The CDR3 region has the DNA TGTGCCAGCAGTGCAATGAGCATCGAAGGGGCAGATACGCAGTATTTT. Translated, it gives CASSAMSIEGADTQYF.

V is TRBV6-5 and J is TRBJ2-7, with D possibly being TRBD2 (5 bases). This CDR3 region has 14 residues. V was clipped by 0 bases and J by 7 bases, with 13 bases between them. Germline CDR1 reads MNHEY; CDR2 reads SVGAGI. CDR3 protein: CASSYSNPPGEQYF. For the CDR3, the DNA is TGTGCCAGCAGTTACTCGAATCCCCCGGGAGAGCAGTACTTC.

The gene calls are TRBV5-1 and TRBJ1-2; D not certain. The CDR3 consists of 15 residues. Per germline, CDR1 SGHRS and CDR2 YFSETQ. V was cut by 3 bases and J by 4 bases, with 16 bases left in between. The chain's CDR3 is CASSSWEGGSYGYTF. Here the CDR3 DNA reads TGCGCCAGCAGCTCGTGGGAGGGAGGGAGCTATGGCTACACCTTC.

The chain combines TRBV5-4 with TRBJ2-7, with TRBD1 matching over 8 bases. Germline V gives CDR1 SGHNT, CDR2 YYREEE (reference sequence). After removal of 5 bases from V and 3 bases from J, the junction contained 16 bases not matched to a gene. The CDR3 spans 17 residues. As DNA, the CDR3 is TGTGCCAGCAGGGATTCAGCCGGGACAGGTCGGAACTACGAGCAGTACTTC. Amino acid sequence: CASRDSAGTGRNYEQYF. Complete variable domain (other parts from reference TRBV5-4 and TRBJ2-7): ETGVTQSPTHLIKTRGQQVTLRCSSQSGHNTVSWYQQALGQGPQFIFQYYREEENGRGNFPPRFSGLQFPNYSSELNVNALELDDSALYLCASRDSAGTGRNYEQYFGPGTRLTVT.

In DNA form, the CDR3 reads TGTGCCGCAGGGACGGAAGGTAGGGAGTACTTC. The encoded protein is CAAGTEGREYF. The chain employs TRBV25-1 and TRBJ2-5; D is perhaps TRBD1 or TRBD2 (5 bases each). V shed 11 bases and J shed 12 bases, with 19 bases lying between them. Germline lookup yields CDR1 MGHDK and CDR2 SYGVNS. CDR3 length equals 11 residues.

V is TRBV28 and J is TRBJ1-3; the D is unclear. V lost 7 bases and J lost 4, with 11 bases in between. This CDR3 is built from 13 residues. Germline CDR1 MDHEN, CDR2 SYDVKM. The CDR3 sequence is CASKGSGGNTIYF. The CDR3 bases are TGTGCCAGCAAGGGTTCGGGGGGAAACACCATATATTTT.

As for this clone: In the same sample, other DNA sequences code for this CDR3. The gene calls are TRBV19 and TRBJ2-7; unclear D gene. Trimming took off 6 bases at V and 4 bases at J, with 10 bases between the two ends. CDR1 and CDR2 from the germline V gene are LNHDA and SQIVND (reference sequence). This CDR3 has 12 residues. In nucleotides, the CDR3 is TGTGCCAGTAGGGACGGTTCGTACGAGCAGTACTTC. It encodes CASRDGSYEQYF. The full variable domain, in which reference TRBV19 and TRBJ2-7 provide the parts outside the CDR3, is DGGITQSPKYLFRKEGQNVTLSCEQNLNHDAMYWYRQDPGQGLRLIYYSQIVNDFQKGDIAEGYSVSREKKESFPLTVTSAQKNPTAFYLCASRDGSYEQYFGPGTRLTVT.

Sample share makes this clone medium-sized. The rearrangement uses TRBV4-3 and TRBJ1-1, with D unclear. The V gene's germline CDR1 is LGHNA and CDR2 YSLEER. The CDR3 length is 15 residues. Trimming pared 0 bases from V and 2 bases from J, leaving 10 bases between. The CDR3 loop reads CASSQDGLSNTEAFF. In DNA, the CDR3 is TGCGCCAGCAGCCAAGATGGGCTTTCCAACACTGAAGCTTTCTTT.

This chain links TRBV11-2 with TRBJ2-7; D is possibly TRBD1 (6 bases). The ends were cut back, 2 bases at V and 4 bases at J, with 9 bases in the middle. This CDR3 spans 13 amino acids. Germline V gene data show CDR1 as SGHAT and CDR2 as FQNNGV. This CDR3 is CASSLIQGYEQYF. DNA for the CDR3: TGTGCCAGCAGCTTAATTCAGGGGTACGAGCAGTACTTC. Full variable domain (outside the CDR3, taken from reference TRBV11-2 and TRBJ2-7): EAGVAQSPRYKIIEKRQSVAFWCNPISGHATLYWYQQILGQGPKLLIQFQNNGVVDDSQLPKDRFSAERLKGVDSTLKIQPAKLEDSAVYLCASSLIQGYEQYFGPGTRLTVT.

J is TRBJ2-1 and V is TRBV9; TRBD2 aligns across 11 bases. J gave up 8 bases and V 5 bases, and 15 bases lay outside the gene matches. Germline CDR1 is SGDLS and CDR2 is YYNGEE. The CDR3 loop spans 17 amino acids. DNA of the CDR3: TGTGCCAGCAGTCTAGCGGGAGGCCCAGCTCGTATCGATGAGCAGTTCTTC. Amino acid sequence: CASSLAGGPARIDEQFF.

The gene calls are TRBV7-9 and TRBJ2-5; a weak D match, TRBD2 (5 bases). This CDR3 is 11 amino acids long. Trimming stripped 11 bases from V and 2 bases from J, with 9 bases between. Germline lookup yields CDR1 SEHNR and CDR2 FQNEAQ (reference sequence). DNA of the CDR3: TGTGCCGTACGGGAACAAGAGACCCAGTACTTC. Encoded protein: CAVREQETQYF.

The chain recombines TRBV7-9 with TRBJ2-6; 12 positions match TRBD1. The V gene's germline CDR1 is SEHNR and CDR2 FQNEAQ (reference sequence). The CDR3 is made up of 17 amino acids. Unmatched junction bases numbered 8, after V lost 5 bases and J lost 6 bases. The CDR3 DNA sequence: TGTGCCAGCAGCCTGGGACAGGGGGCGACTAAGGCCAACGTCCTGACTTTC. It translates to CASSLGQGATKANVLTF. The variable domain in full, with the rest retrieved from reference TRBV7-9 and TRBJ2-6, is DTGVSQNPRHKITKRGQNVTFRCDPISEHNRLYWYRQTLGQGPEFLTYFQNEAQLEKSRLLSDRFSAERPKGSFSTLEIQRTEQGDSAMYLCASSLGQGATKANVLTFGAGSRLTVL.